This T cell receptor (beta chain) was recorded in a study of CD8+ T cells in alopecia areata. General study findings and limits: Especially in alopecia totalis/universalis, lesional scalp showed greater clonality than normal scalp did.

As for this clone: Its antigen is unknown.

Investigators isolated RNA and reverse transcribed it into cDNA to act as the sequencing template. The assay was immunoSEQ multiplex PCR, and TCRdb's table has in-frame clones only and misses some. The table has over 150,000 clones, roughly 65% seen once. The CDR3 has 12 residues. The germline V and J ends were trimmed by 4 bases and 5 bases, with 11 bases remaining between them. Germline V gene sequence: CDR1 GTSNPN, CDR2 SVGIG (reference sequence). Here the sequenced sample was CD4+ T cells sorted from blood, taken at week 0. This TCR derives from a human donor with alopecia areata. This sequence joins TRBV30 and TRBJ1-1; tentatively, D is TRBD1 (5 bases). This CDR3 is CAWINGGTEAFF. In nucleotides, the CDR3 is TGTGCCTGGATCAATGGGGGAACTGAAGCTTTCTTT. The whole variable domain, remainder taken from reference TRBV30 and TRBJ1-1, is SQTIHQWPATLVQPVGSPLSLECTVEGTSNPNLYWYRQAAGRGLQLLFYSVGIGQISSEVPQNLSASRPQDRQFILSSKKLLLSDSGFYLCAWINGGTEAFFGQGTRLTVV.